These 21 T cell receptor beta chains originate from one sample sequenced in a study of T cell repertoires in cytomegalovirus infection. For these TCRs, the target antigens are not known. TCRdb ran MiXCR on the reads and lists one entry per CDR3 protein. The top ten clones hold 10% to 15% of a sample with hundreds of thousands of distinct CDR3 sequences, roughly 31% of them seen once. The source was cultured CD8+ T cells from PBMCs, collected from culture after CMV antigen stimulation. The receptors come from a human donor in good health (CMV status not recorded). Some clones in this sample may be carry-over from other donors' samples.

This clonotype has a handful of counts. This chain joins TRBV27 and TRBJ2-7; the D gene is possibly TRBD1 (5 bases). CDR1 and CDR2 from the germline V gene are MNHEY and SMNVEV (reference sequence). The CDR3 sequence is 11 residues long. Trimming left V 8 bases short and J 4 bases short, with 9 bases between. CDR3 nucleotides: TGTGCCAGCGCTCAGGGATACGAGCAGTACTTC. Translation: CASAQGYEQYF.

The V call is TRBV12-3 or TRBV12-4, the J call TRBJ2-1, with a weak D call TRBD1 (5 bases). V dropped 4 bases and J dropped 2 bases, with 12 bases sitting between them. The CDR3 spans 15 residues. The CDR3 DNA follows: TGTGCCAGCAGTTGGGGCGGCCGGGCCTACAATGAGCAGTTCTTC. This sequence encodes CASSWGGRAYNEQFF.

A word on this clonotype: The germline gene is not matched at one end of the junction; a read error may be the cause. The V and J genes are TRBV29-1 and TRBJ1-1, with 7 bases matching TRBD1. Germline V lookup: CDR1 SQVTM, CDR2 ANQGSEA. CDR3 size: 13 residues. The CDR3 DNA reads as TGCAGCGTACCGACAGGGAGTAATACTGAGGCTTTCTTT. Translated, it gives CSVPTGSNTEAFF.

The chain employs TRBV6-5 and TRBJ2-1, with D perhaps TRBD1 (6 bases). The germline V gene has CDR1 MNHEY and CDR2 SVGAGI. CDR3 length equals 15 residues. V lost 7 bases to trimming and J lost 2 bases, with 15 bases between them. The CDR3 region is CASTMTGFPYNEQFF. DNA for the CDR3: TGTGCCAGCACTATGACAGGCTTCCCCTACAATGAGCAGTTCTTC.

V and J are TRBV10-2 and TRBJ2-7, with D maybe TRBD1 (5 bases). Per germline, CDR1 WSHSY and CDR2 SAAADI. This CDR3 is built from 13 residues. V was shortened by 7 bases and J by 3 bases, with 13 bases between the two germline ends. The CDR3 DNA sequence: TGCGCCAGCACCGCCCCCAGGGACTACGAGCAGTACTTC. Amino acids: CASTAPRDYEQYF.

The V gene is TRBV7-9, the J gene TRBJ2-6; weak D call: TRBD1 (5 bases). This CDR3 spans 16 amino acids. The V end lost 4 bases, the J end lost 5 bases, and 15 bases lay between the germline ends. Germline lookup yields CDR1 SEHNR and CDR2 FQNEAQ (reference sequence). For the CDR3, the DNA is TGTGCCAGCAGCTCAATATCGACAGCTAGGGCCAACGTCCTGACTTTC. It yields the protein CASSSISTARANVLTF.

This clonotype has a handful of counts. The chain combines TRBV19 with TRBJ1-4, with D unresolved. This CDR3 contains 13 residues. V lost 0 bases to trimming and J lost 12 bases, with 11 bases between them. Germline CDR1 reads LNHDA; CDR2 reads SQIVND (reference sequence). DNA for the CDR3: TGTGCCAGTAGTATAGATGGAATCGGGGAACTGTTTTTT. Its translation: CASSIDGIGELFF.

This chain joins TRBV6-2 or TRBV6-3 and TRBJ2-5, with D uncertain. The CDR3 has 13 residues. Per the germline V gene, CDR1 is MNHEY and CDR2 is SVGEGT. The V end lost 2 bases, the J end lost 5 bases, and 9 bases lay between the germline ends. In nucleotides, the CDR3 is TGTGCCAGCAGTTACAGGGATTCGGAGACCCAGTACTTC. It translates to CASSYRDSETQYF.

The J gene is TRBJ1-4, the V gene TRBV12-3 or TRBV12-4; D is possibly TRBD1 (6 bases). The CDR3 consists of 16 residues. Trimming shortened V by 5 bases and J by 6 bases, and 19 bases separated the two germline ends. CDR3 amino acids: CASSAKVGGGYEKLFF. The CDR3 nucleotides are TGTGCCAGCAGTGCCAAAGTTGGAGGGGGGTATGAAAAACTGTTTTTT.

This clonotype showed up many times. The chain links TRBV6-2 or TRBV6-3 to TRBJ1-1, with D unclear. Between the trimmed V and J ends, which lost 2 bases and 2 bases, there was a span of 9 bases. The CDR3 spans 14 residues. The V gene's germline CDR1 is MNHEY and CDR2 SVGEGT. The CDR3 sequence: CASSYVTLNTEAFF. CDR3 nucleotides: TGTGCCAGCAGTTACGTGACTCTTAACACTGAAGCTTTCTTT.

This clonotype came up a few times. CDR3 region: CASSYSTSPQETQYF. The DNA of the CDR3 is TGTGCCAGCAGTTACTCGACAAGTCCTCAAGAGACCCAGTACTTC. The chain links TRBV6-5 to TRBJ2-5, with unresolved D. Trimming took off 0 bases at V and 2 bases at J, with 10 bases between the two ends. This CDR3 is 15 amino acids long. The germline gives CDR1 MNHEY, CDR2 SVGAGI.

Only a few counts were recorded for this clonotype. This chain links TRBV7-8 with TRBJ1-2; D gene unclear. CDR1 is SGHVS and CDR2 is FQNEAQ in the germline V gene. This CDR3 spans 16 amino acids. V was trimmed by 0 bases and J by 3 bases, leaving 14 bases between them. CDR3 region: CASSLANTGDHYGYTF. CDR3 DNA sequence: TGTGCCAGCAGCTTAGCCAATACGGGAGACCACTATGGCTACACCTTC.

In its sample, this clonotype was seen a few times. The chain joins TRBV6-5 to TRBJ2-2; D gene ambiguous. The CDR3 length is 15 residues. Trimming cost V 2 bases and J 1 base, with 8 bases left between them. Germline CDR1 is MNHEY and CDR2 is SVGAGI. This chain's CDR3 is CASSYSLVNTGELFF. The CDR3 DNA follows: TGTGCCAGCAGTTACAGTCTGGTGAACACCGGGGAGCTGTTTTTT.

The gene calls are TRBV7-2 and TRBJ1-1; D perhaps matches TRBD1 (6 bases). The CDR3 sequence is 16 residues long. CDR1 SGHTA and CDR2 FQGNSA come from the germline V gene. V was pared by 1 base and J by 0 bases, with 12 bases between. The CDR3, as DNA: TGTGCCAGCAGCTTAGGGTGGCAGGGGTTGAACACTGAAGCTTTCTTT. Amino acid sequence: CASSLGWQGLNTEAFF.

In its sample, this clonotype was seen many times. This chain links TRBV7-2 with TRBJ2-5, with 12 bases that match TRBD2. Germline V CDR1 and CDR2: SGHTA, FQGNSA. Trimming removed 1 base from V and 2 bases from J; junction bases left unmatched: 8. CDR3 size: 18 residues. This CDR3 is CASSLELAGGLDQETQYF. DNA for the CDR3: TGTGCCAGCAGCTTAGAACTAGCGGGGGGTCTGGATCAAGAGACCCAGTACTTC.

The chain carries TRBV19 and TRBJ1-6; D is possibly TRBD1 (5 bases). Germline assignment: CDR1 LNHDA and CDR2 SQIVND (reference sequence). The CDR3 length is 16 residues. Deletions cut 4 bases from V and 3 bases from J, with 13 bases between. The CDR3 coding sequence is TGTGCCAGTAGTACACCGACAGCTAGCTATAATTCACCCCTCCACTTT. Translated, it gives CASSTPTASYNSPLHF. Combining the CDR3 with reference TRBV19 and TRBJ1-6 gives the whole variable domain DGGITQSPKYLFRKEGQNVTLSCEQNLNHDAMYWYRQDPGQGLRLIYYSQIVNDFQKGDIAEGYSVSREKKESFPLTVTSAQKNPTAFYLCASSTPTASYNSPLHFGNGTRLTVT.

In regard to this clonotype: One end of the junction fails to match germline, which may point to a read error. The chain couples TRBV6-1 to TRBJ1-5; D remains ambiguous. The CDR3 has 17 amino acids. CDR1 and CDR2 (germline): MNHNS, SASEGT. The DNA for the CDR3 is TGTGCCGGCAGTGAATACCCGCCAGCTCTTAGCAATCAGCCCCAGCATTTT. Residues: CAGSEYPPALSNQPQHF.

The chain recombines TRBV9 with TRBJ2-3; 8 nucleotides agree with TRBD2. The CDR3 sequence is 16 residues long. The germline V gene has CDR1 SGDLS and CDR2 YYNGEE. J lost 0 bases, V lost 3 bases, and 6 bases had no gene match. CDR3 sequence: CASSARAGGSTDTQYF. The CDR3 DNA follows: TGTGCCAGCAGCGCCAGGGCGGGGGGAAGCACAGATACGCAGTATTTT.

In this sample, this clonotype turned up a few times. This chain links TRBV19 with TRBJ1-2, with D possibly being TRBD1 (6 bases). Germline CDR1 reads LNHDA; CDR2 reads SQIVND (reference sequence). The V and J ends lost 7 bases and 4 bases respectively, with 16 bases between them. The CDR3 length is 14 residues. This CDR3 is CASTGTGPIYGYTF. The CDR3 DNA sequence: TGTGCCAGTACGGGTACAGGGCCGATCTATGGCTACACCTTC.

This clonotype occurred once. This sequence joins TRBV7-4 and TRBJ2-7; D is perhaps TRBD2 (5 bases). CDR1 is SGHVT and CDR2 is SQSDAQ in the germline V gene. V lost 4 bases to trimming and J lost 2 bases, with 15 bases between them. The CDR3 is made up of 15 amino acids. The CDR3 sequence is CASSYTLDGTYEQYV. The DNA of the CDR3 is TGTGCCAGCAGCTATACCCTGGACGGGACCTACGAGCAGTACGTC.

There are a few counts of this clonotype. The rearrangement links TRBV7-6 to TRBJ2-7; 9 bases fit TRBD1. V lost 5 bases to trimming and J lost 5 bases; unmatched junction nucleotides: 10. Germline V CDR1 and CDR2: SGHVS, FNYEAQ. CDR3 length: 15 amino acids. The CDR3 DNA is TGTGCCAGCAGCCTCGCCGGGACAGGGAACGACGAGCAGTACTTC. It encodes CASSLAGTGNDEQYF.